This TCR beta chain comes out of a study of shared T cell receptors in the human thymus. Here immunoSEQ multiplex PCR was the method, and the copy in TCRdb shows in-frame clones only, minus some. Found here are hundreds of thousands of clones, roughly 88% of them singletons; the top ten hold roughly 0.0097%. Germline V CDR1 and CDR2: MNHEY, SMNVEV (reference sequence). V shed 2 bases, J shed 5 bases, and the junction held 7 bases outside the gene matches. This CDR3 has 15 residues. The data were also submitted as part of a second study, on human thymus T cells.

This clonotype originated in a boy under three years old with a congenital heart defect. The source material was thymocytes. The rearrangement uses TRBV27 and TRBJ2-3; TRBD1 agrees at 7 bases. CDR3 protein: CASSLTGESGDTQYF. The CDR3 nucleotides are TGTGCCAGCAGTTTAACAGGGGAGAGCGGAGATACGCAGTATTTT.